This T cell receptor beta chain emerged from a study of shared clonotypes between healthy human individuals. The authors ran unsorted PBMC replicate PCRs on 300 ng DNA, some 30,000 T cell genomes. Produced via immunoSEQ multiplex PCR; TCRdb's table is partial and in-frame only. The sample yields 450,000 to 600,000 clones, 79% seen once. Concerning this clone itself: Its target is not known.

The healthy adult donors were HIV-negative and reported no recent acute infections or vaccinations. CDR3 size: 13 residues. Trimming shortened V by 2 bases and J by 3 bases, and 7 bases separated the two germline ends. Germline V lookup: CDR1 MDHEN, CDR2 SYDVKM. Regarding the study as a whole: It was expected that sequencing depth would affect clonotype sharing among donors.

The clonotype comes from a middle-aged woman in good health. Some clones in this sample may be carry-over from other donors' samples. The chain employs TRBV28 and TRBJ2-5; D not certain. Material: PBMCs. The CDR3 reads CASSLTVEETQYF. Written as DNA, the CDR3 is TGTGCCAGCAGTTTAACGGTCGAAGAGACCCAGTACTTC.